Included here is one T cell receptor (beta chain) sequence, with context. These data originate in a study of T cell repertoires in cytomegalovirus infection. V lost 3 bases to trimming and J lost 4 bases; unmatched junction nucleotides: 6. Germline CDR1 is MNHNS and CDR2 is SASEGT. The length of the CDR3 is 14 residues. TCRdb re-analysed the reads in MiXCR, keeping a single row per CDR3 protein. The sample includes about 740,000 distinct CDR3 sequences, approximately 34% of them seen just once. This TCR derives from a human donor in good health (CMV status not recorded). Some clones in this sample may be carry-over from other donors' samples. The sequencing sample was made of PBMCs. J is TRBJ2-7 and V is TRBV6-1; 7 positions match TRBD1. The CDR3 DNA reads as TGTGCCAGCAGTGAGGACAGGTATCGGTACGAGCAGTACTTC. This translates into CASSEDRYRYEQYF.